These 14 T cell receptor beta chains came from one sample sequenced in a study of CD8 T cells in ankylosing spondylitis. Broader study findings: Seemingly characteristic of ankylosing spondylitis blood was a TCR beta motif consisting of 7 or 8 highly homologous variants.

The antigens for these receptors are not known. One entry per CDR3 protein results from TCRdb running MiXCR on the 5' RACE reads. The repertoire has approximately 500,000 distinct CDR3 sequences, roughly 12% of them found once; the top ten carry under 7.5%. Sequenced material: blood, either unsorted or a sorted T cell fraction (not recorded which). All receptors come from a male donor with ankylosing spondylitis.

The V gene is TRBV5-1, the J gene TRBJ2-3; TRBD2 is a possible D gene (7 bases). Germline V gene sequence: CDR1 SGHRS, CDR2 YFSETQ. Deletions cut 4 bases from V and 5 bases from J, with 14 bases between. The length of the CDR3 is 14 residues. The CDR3 nucleotides are TGCGCCAGCAGCCAAAGGAGGGGGGGAGATACGCAGTATTTT. Translated, it gives CASSQRRGGDTQYF.

In this sample, this clonotype turned up many times. CDR3 DNA: TGCAGCGTTGATGACAGGAATGAGCAGTTCTTC. It specifies CSVDDRNEQFF. The J gene is TRBJ2-1, the V gene TRBV29-1; D might be TRBD1 (6 bases). Germline CDR1 and CDR2: SQVTM and ANQGSEA. Trimming removed 3 bases from V and 7 bases from J, with 7 bases in between. The CDR3 contains 11 residues.

V is TRBV5-1 and J is TRBJ1-3; 8 positions match TRBD1. Trimming removed 4 bases from V and 0 bases from J; junction bases left unmatched: 6. In germline, CDR1 is SGHRS, CDR2 YFSETQ. The CDR3 has 16 amino acids. The CDR3 nucleotides are TGCGCCAGCAGCCCTTCGACAGGGGTCTCTGGAAACACCATATATTTT. This sequence encodes CASSPSTGVSGNTIYF.

The chain uses TRBV6-2 or TRBV6-3 and TRBJ1-1; 7 bases are a match to TRBD1. This CDR3 has 13 amino acids. Germline V CDR1 and CDR2: MNHEY, SVGEGT. J gave up 3 bases and V 7 bases, and 5 bases lay outside the gene matches. Written as DNA, the CDR3 is TGTGCCAGCACTCAACAGGGGTACACTGAAGCTTTCTTT. Translating it yields CASTQQGYTEAFF.

This clonotype was observed a few times. The J gene is TRBJ1-6, the V gene TRBV28; TRBD1 might be the D (5 bases). Trimming pared 6 bases from V and 8 bases from J, leaving 14 bases between. The CDR3 length is 14 residues. Germline V CDR1 and CDR2: MDHEN, SYDVKM. CDR3 amino acids: CASSPPRDYSPLHF. In nucleotides, the CDR3 is TGTGCCAGCAGCCCTCCCCGGGACTATTCACCCCTCCACTTT.

CDR3 coding DNA: TGCAGCGTTTTGGAGGGGACCTATGGCTACACCTTC. Encoded protein: CSVLEGTYGYTF. The genes are TRBV29-1 and TRBJ1-2, with a weak D call TRBD1 (5 bases). This CDR3 spans 12 amino acids. V was cut by 5 bases and J by 4 bases, with 11 bases left in between. CDR1 is SQVTM and CDR2 is ANQGSEA in the germline V gene.

V is TRBV29-1 and J is TRBJ1-1, with D possibly TRBD1 on 5 matching bases. The CDR3 is 15 residues long. Germline CDR1 and CDR2: SQVTM and ANQGSEA. Trimming left V 0 bases short and J 1 base short, with 12 bases between. This CDR3 reads CSVEDGGSTNTEAFF. The CDR3 coding sequence is TGCAGCGTTGAAGATGGGGGTTCTACGAACACTGAAGCTTTCTTT. The full variable domain, its missing parts supplied by reference TRBV29-1 and TRBJ1-1, is SAVISQKPSRDICQRGTSLTIQCQVDSQVTMMFWYRQQPGQSLTLIATANQGSEATYESGFVIDKFPISRPNLTFSTLTVSNMSPEDSSIYLCSVEDGGSTNTEAFFGQGTRLTVV.

The chain uses TRBV19 and TRBJ2-1, with 8 positions matching TRBD2. The V and J ends lost 8 bases and 0 bases, in that order; junction bases with no gene match: 9. CDR1 and CDR2 from the germline V gene are LNHDA and SQIVND (reference sequence). This CDR3 region has 16 residues. CDR3 DNA: TGTGCCAGTTCGGGGGGGAAGCGCACCTCCTACAATGAGCAGTTCTTC. Translating it yields CASSGGKRTSYNEQFF.

The rearrangement uses TRBV5-1 and TRBJ2-5, with D perhaps matching TRBD2 (5 bases). Germline CDR1 SGHRS, CDR2 YFSETQ. The ends were cut back, 5 bases at V and 4 bases at J, with 12 bases in the middle. The CDR3 length is 13 residues. The CDR3 bases are TGCGCCAGCAGTCCGTTAAGCGGAGAGACCCAGTACTTC. This gives the protein CASSPLSGETQYF.

This clonotype showed up many times. The CDR3 DNA follows: TGTGCCACCAGTGATTTGTATAGTGGTTTGCCCCAGCATTTT. This gives the protein CATSDLYSGLPQHF. This chain links TRBV24-1 with TRBJ1-5; D gene ambiguous. Germline V gene lookup returns CDR1 KGHDR and CDR2 SFDVKD. Trimming took off 0 bases at V and 9 bases at J, with 11 bases between the two ends. The CDR3 length is 14 residues.

The CDR3 loop is CSASSSGGTDTQYF. Here the CDR3 DNA reads TGCAGTGCTAGCTCAAGCGGAGGCACAGATACGCAGTATTTT. J is TRBJ2-3 and V is TRBV20-1; D perhaps matches TRBD2 (5 bases). This CDR3 spans 14 amino acids. V was pared by 3 bases and J by 1 base, with 11 bases between. The germline V gene encodes CDR1 DFQATT and CDR2 SNEGSKA (reference sequence).

This clonotype has a single count. This rearrangement joins TRBV20-1 to TRBJ1-4; D remains unclear. The CDR3 is 11 residues long. The germline CDR1 and CDR2 sequences are DFQATT and SNEGSKA (reference sequence). The V end lost 6 bases, the J end lost 15 bases, and 17 bases lay between the germline ends. The CDR3 nucleotides are TGCAGTGCCCTATCGAGAGTCACCGTGTTTTTT. It yields the protein CSALSRVTVFF.

The chain joins TRBV7-6 to TRBJ2-6, with D uncertain. Trimming removed 5 bases at V and 3 bases at J, with 8 bases between. The CDR3 covers 14 residues. Germline V CDR1 and CDR2: SGHVS, FNYEAQ. CDR3 nucleotide sequence: TGTGCCAGCAGCCTGCCGCTTGGGGCCAACGTCCTGACTTTC. Translation: CASSLPLGANVLTF.

This clonotype has a handful of counts. V usage is TRBV20-1 and J usage is TRBJ2-3, with TRBD2 identical over 8 bases. V shed 0 bases, J shed 0 bases, and the junction held 5 bases outside the gene matches. Germline V gives CDR1 DFQATT, CDR2 SNEGSKA (reference sequence). The CDR3 extends over 16 amino acids. CDR3 sequence (DNA): TGCAGTGCTAGAGAATGGCGGGAGGCTAGCACAGATACGCAGTATTTT. Protein: CSAREWREASTDTQYF.